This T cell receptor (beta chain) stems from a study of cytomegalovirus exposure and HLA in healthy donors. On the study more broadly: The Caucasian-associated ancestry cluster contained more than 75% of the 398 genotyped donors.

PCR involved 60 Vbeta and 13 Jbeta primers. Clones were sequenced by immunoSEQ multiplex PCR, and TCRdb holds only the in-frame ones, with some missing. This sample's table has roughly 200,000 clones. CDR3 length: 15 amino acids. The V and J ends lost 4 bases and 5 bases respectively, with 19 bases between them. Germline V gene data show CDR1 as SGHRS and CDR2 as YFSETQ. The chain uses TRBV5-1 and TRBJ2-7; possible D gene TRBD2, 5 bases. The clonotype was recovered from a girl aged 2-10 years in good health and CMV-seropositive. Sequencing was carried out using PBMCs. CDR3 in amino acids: CASSPRDLGLNEQYF. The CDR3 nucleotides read TGCGCCAGCAGCCCGAGGGATCTCGGGTTGAACGAGCAGTACTTC.